This T cell receptor (beta chain) originates from a study of blood T cell repertoires in COVID-19. Study-wide background: COVID-19 samples from acute and convalescent phases originated in the United States, Italy and Spain.

Only in-frame clones appear in the TCRdb table, and some are missing; sequencing was by immunoSEQ multiplex PCR. The sample contains roughly 250,000 clones, approximately 80% of which appear only once. This clone was detected only once. Specimen: peripheral blood. The TCR sequence derives from a woman over 75 with acute or convalescent COVID-19.

CDR3 nucleotide sequence: TGTGCCAGCAACCTGGACAGCCACTATGGCTACACCTTC. Its protein is CASNLDSHYGYTF. The chain has TRBV2 and TRBJ1-2; weak D call: TRBD1 (6 bases). The CDR3 has 13 residues. V was clipped by 7 bases and J by 3 bases, with 12 bases between them. Germline lookup yields CDR1 SNHLY and CDR2 FYNNEI.